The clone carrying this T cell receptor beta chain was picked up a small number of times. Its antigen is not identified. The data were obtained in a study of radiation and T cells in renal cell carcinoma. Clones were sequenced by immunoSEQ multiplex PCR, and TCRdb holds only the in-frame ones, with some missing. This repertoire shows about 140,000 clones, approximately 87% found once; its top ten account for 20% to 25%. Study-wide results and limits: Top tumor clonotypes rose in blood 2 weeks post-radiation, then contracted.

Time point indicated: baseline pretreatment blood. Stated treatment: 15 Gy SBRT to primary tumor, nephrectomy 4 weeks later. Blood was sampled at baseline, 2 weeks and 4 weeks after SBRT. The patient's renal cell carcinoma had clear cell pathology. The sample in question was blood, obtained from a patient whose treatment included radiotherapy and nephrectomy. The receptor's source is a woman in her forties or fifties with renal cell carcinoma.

In nucleotides, the CDR3 is TGCAGTGTCCCAGTCGGGGAAGCTTTCTTT. It specifies CSVPVGEAFF. The chain carries TRBV20-1 and TRBJ1-1; D uncertain. The CDR3 runs 10 residues. V lost 7 bases, J lost 8 bases, and 11 bases lay in between. CDR1 and CDR2 from the germline V gene are DFQATT and SNEGSKA (reference sequence).